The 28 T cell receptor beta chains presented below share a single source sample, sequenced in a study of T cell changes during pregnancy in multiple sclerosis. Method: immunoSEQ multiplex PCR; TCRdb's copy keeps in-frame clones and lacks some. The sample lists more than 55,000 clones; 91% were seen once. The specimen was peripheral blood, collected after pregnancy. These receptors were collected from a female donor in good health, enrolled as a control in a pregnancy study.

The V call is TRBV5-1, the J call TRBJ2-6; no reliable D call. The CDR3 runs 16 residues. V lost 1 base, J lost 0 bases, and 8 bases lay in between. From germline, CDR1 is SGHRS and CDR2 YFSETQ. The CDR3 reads CASSLTPSSGANVLTF. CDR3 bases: TGCGCCAGCAGCTTGACACCATCCTCTGGGGCCAACGTCCTGACTTTC.

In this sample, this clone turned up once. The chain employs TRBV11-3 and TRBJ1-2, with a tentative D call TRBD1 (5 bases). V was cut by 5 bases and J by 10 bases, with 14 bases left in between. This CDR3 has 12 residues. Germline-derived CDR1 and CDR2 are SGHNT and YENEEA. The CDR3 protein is CASSRGGTDYTF. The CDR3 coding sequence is TGTGCCAGCAGCCGAGGTGGGACTGACTACACCTTC.

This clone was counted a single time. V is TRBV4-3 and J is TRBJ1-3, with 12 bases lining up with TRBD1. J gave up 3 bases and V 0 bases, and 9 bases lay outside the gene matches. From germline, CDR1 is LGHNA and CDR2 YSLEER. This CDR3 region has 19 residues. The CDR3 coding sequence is TGCGCCAGCAGCCAAGATCCCGGGACAGGGGGCTCCGGTGGAAACACCATATATTTT. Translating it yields CASSQDPGTGGSGGNTIYF.

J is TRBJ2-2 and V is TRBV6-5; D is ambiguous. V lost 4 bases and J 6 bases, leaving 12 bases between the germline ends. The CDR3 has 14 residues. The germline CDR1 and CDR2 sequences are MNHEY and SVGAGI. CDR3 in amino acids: CASSLRRLAGELFF. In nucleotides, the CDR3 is TGTGCCAGCAGTTTAAGGAGACTGGCCGGGGAGCTGTTTTTT.

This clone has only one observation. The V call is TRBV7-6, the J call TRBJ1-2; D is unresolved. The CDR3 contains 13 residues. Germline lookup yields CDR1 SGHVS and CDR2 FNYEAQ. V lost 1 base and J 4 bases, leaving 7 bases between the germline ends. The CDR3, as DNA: TGTGCCAGCAGCTTAGACGGTTCCTATGGCTACACCTTC. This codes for CASSLDGSYGYTF.

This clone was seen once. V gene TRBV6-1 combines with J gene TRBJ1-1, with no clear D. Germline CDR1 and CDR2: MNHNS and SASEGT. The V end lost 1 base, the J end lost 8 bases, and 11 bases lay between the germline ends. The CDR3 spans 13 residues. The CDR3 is CASSEETPEEAFF. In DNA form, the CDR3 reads TGTGCCAGCAGTGAAGAGACTCCCGAGGAAGCTTTCTTT.

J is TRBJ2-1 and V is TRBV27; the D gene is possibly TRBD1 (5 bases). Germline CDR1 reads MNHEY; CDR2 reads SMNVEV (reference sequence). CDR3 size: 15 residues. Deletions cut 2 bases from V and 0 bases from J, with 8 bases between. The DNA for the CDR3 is TGTGCCAGCAGTTTACAGGGCACCTCCTACAATGAGCAGTTCTTC. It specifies CASSLQGTSYNEQFF.

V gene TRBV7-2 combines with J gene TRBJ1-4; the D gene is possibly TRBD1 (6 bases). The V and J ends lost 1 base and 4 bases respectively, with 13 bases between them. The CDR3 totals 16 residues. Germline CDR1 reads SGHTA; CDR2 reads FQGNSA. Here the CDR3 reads CASSLEGQGYNEKLFF. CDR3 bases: TGTGCCAGCAGCTTAGAAGGCCAGGGGTATAATGAAAAACTGTTTTTT.

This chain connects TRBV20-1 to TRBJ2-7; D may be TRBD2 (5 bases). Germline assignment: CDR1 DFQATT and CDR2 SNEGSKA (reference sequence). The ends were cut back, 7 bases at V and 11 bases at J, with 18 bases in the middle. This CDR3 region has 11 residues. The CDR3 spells CSVPGAGRKYF. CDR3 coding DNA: TGCAGTGTCCCTGGCGCGGGCAGGAAGTACTTC.

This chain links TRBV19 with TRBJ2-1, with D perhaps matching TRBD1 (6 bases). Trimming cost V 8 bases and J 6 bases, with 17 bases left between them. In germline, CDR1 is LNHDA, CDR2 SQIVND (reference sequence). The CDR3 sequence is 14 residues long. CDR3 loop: CASRENRVGNEQFF. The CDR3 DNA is TGTGCCAGTCGGGAAAACAGGGTCGGCAATGAGCAGTTCTTC.

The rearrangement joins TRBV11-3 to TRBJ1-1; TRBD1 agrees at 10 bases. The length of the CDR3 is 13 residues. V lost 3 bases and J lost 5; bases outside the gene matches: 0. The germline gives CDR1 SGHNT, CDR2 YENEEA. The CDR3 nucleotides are TGTGCCAGCAGCTTGGACAGGGGGACTGAAGCTTTCTTT. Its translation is CASSLDRGTEAFF.

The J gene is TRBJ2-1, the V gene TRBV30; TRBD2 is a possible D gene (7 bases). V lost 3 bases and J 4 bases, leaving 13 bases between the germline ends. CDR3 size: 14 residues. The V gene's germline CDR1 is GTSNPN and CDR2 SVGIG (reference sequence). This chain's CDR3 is CAWRIQGGYNEQFF. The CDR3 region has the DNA TGTGCCTGGAGGATACAGGGAGGGTACAATGAGCAGTTCTTC.

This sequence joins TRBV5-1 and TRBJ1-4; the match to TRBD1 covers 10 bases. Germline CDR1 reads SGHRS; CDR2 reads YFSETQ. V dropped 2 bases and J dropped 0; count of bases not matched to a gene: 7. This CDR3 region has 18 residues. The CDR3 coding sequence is TGCGCCAGCAGCTTAAGGGGACAGGGGACAACAACTAATGAAAAACTGTTTTTT. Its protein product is CASSLRGQGTTTNEKLFF.

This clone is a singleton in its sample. DNA for the CDR3: TGTGCCAGCAGTTTATGGGGGGTCCCTGAAGCTTTCTTT. Its protein is CASSLWGVPEAFF. The gene calls are TRBV6-5 and TRBJ1-1; D might be TRBD1 (5 bases). V was trimmed by 4 bases and J by 6 bases, leaving 12 bases between them. This CDR3 region has 13 residues. Germline assignment: CDR1 MNHEY and CDR2 SVGAGI.

CDR3 sequence: CASSSSTSYEQYF. For the CDR3, the DNA is TGCGCCAGCAGCTCCTCTACCTCCTACGAGCAGTACTTC. The chain has TRBV5-1 and TRBJ2-7; D is undetermined. Trimming removed 3 bases at V and 0 bases at J, with 7 bases between. The CDR3 is 13 residues long. The germline V gene has CDR1 SGHRS and CDR2 YFSETQ.

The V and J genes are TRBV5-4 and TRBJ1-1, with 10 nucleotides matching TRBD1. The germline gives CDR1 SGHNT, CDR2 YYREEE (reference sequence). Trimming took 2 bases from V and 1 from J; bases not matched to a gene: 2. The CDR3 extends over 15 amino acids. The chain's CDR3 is CASSLGQGENTEAFF. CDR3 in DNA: TGTGCCAGCAGCTTAGGACAGGGGGAGAACACTGAAGCTTTCTTT.

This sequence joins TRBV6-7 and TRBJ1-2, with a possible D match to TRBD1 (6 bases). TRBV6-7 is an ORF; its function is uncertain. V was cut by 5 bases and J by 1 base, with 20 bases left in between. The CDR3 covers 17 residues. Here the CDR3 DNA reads TGTGCCAGCAGTCCGACGATATGGACAGAGGATAACTATGGCTACACCTTC. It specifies CASSPTIWTEDNYGYTF.

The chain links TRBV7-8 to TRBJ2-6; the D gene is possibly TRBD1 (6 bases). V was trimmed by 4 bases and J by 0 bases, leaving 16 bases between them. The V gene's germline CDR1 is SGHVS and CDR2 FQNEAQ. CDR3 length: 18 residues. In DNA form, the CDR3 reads TGTGCCAGCAGCTCGCAGACAGGCTCCCACTCTGGGGCCAACGTCCTGACTTTC. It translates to CASSSQTGSHSGANVLTF.

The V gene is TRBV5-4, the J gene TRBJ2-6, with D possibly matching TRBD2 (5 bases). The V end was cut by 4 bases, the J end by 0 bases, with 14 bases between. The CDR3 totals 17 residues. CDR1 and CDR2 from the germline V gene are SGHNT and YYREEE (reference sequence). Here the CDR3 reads CASSEPTGSSGANVLTF. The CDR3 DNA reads TGTGCCAGCAGCGAGCCTACGGGGAGCTCTGGGGCCAACGTCCTGACTTTC.

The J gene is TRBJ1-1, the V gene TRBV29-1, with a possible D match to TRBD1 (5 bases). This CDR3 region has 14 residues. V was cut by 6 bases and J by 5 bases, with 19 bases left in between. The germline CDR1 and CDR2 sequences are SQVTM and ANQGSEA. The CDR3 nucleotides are TGCAGCGTCGCCGGGACTGCCGAACGGACTGAAGCTTTCTTT. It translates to CSVAGTAERTEAFF.

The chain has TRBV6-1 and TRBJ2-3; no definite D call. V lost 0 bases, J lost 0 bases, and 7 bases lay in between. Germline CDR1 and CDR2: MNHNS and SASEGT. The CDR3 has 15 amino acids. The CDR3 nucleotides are TGTGCCAGCAGTGAAGCGATGGCTAGCACAGATACGCAGTATTTT. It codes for CASSEAMASTDTQYF.

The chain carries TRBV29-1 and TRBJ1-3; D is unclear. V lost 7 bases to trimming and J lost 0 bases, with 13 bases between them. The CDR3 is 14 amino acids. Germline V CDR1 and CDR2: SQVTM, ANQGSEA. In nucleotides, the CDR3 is TGCAGCGCCCAACCGGGAGACTCTGGAAACACCATATATTTT. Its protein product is CSAQPGDSGNTIYF.

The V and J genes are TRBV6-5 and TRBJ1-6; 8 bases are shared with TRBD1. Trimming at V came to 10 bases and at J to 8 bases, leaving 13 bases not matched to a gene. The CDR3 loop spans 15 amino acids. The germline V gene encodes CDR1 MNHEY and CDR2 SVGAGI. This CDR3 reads CATRSSGTGHSPLHF. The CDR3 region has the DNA TGTGCCACCAGGAGTTCCGGGACAGGACATTCACCCCTCCACTTT.

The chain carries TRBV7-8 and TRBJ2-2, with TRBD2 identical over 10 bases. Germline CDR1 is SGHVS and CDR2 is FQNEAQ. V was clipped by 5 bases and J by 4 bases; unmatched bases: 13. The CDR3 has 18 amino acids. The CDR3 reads CASSLGVAGGRRTGELFF. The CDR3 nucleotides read TGTGCCAGCAGCCTCGGGGTAGCGGGGGGCCGTCGCACCGGGGAGCTGTTTTTT.

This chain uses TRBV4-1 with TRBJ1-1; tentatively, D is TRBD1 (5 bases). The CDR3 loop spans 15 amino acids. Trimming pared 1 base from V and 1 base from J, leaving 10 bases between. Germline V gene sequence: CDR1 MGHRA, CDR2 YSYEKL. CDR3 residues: CASSQVAGSNTEAFF. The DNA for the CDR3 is TGCGCCAGCAGCCAAGTTGCAGGGTCGAACACTGAAGCTTTCTTT.

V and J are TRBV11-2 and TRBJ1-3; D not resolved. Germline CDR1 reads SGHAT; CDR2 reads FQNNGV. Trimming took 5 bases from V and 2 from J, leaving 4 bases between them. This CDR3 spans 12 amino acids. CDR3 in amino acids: CASSVTGNTIYF. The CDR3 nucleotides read TGTGCCAGCAGCGTAACTGGAAACACCATATATTTT.

The CDR3, as DNA: TGTGCCAGCAGCGCCTTCAGGGGGATCTACGAGCAGTACTTC. This encodes CASSAFRGIYEQYF. The V gene is TRBV7-2, the J gene TRBJ2-7; 7 nucleotides match TRBD1. CDR1 and CDR2 (germline): SGHTA, FQGNSA. The CDR3 length is 14 residues. V lost 5 bases, J lost 3 bases, and 7 bases stayed unmatched. The variable domain in full, completed from reference TRBV7-2 and TRBJ2-7, reads GAGVSQSPSNKVTEKGKDVELRCDPISGHTALYWYRQSLGQGLEFLIYFQGNSAPDKSGLPSDRFSAERTGGSVSTLTIQRTQQEDSAVYLCASSAFRGIYEQYFGPGTRLTVT.

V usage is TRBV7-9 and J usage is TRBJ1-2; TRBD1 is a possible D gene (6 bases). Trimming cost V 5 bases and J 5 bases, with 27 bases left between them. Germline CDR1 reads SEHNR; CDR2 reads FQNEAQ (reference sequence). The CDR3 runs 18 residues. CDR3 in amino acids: CASSPLTAVVQRGYGYTF. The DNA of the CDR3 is TGTGCCAGCAGCCCCCTTACGGCAGTCGTCCAAAGGGGGTATGGCTACACCTTC.